This TCR beta chain was sequenced for a study of T-cell reconstitution after alpha-beta-depleted transplantation in children. Unique molecular identifiers were built into the TCRbeta library. Via MiXCR, TCRdb re-called the PCR reads, giving one row per CDR3 protein. The sample records 73,000 or so distinct CDR3 sequences, roughly 5.2% being singletons. This clonotype was detected ten times or more. The CDR3 length is 16 residues. Germline lookup yields CDR1 SGHVS and CDR2 FQNEAQ. The V gene lost 1 base and the J gene lost 7 bases, with 17 bases spanning the gap. This TCR derives from a boy less than two years old who had a stem cell transplant for acute myeloid leukemia, so the T cells may come from the graft donor. V and J are TRBV7-8 and TRBJ2-4; either TRBD1 or TRBD2 may supply D (6 bases each). The input for sequencing was PBMCs, mostly from graft donor cells, taken 180 days after TCRalphabeta/CD19-depleted stem cell transplant. CDR3: CASSLVGGLGSNIQYF. The CDR3 DNA reads as TGTGCCAGCAGCTTAGTAGGGGGGCTAGGTTCGAACATTCAGTACTTC.